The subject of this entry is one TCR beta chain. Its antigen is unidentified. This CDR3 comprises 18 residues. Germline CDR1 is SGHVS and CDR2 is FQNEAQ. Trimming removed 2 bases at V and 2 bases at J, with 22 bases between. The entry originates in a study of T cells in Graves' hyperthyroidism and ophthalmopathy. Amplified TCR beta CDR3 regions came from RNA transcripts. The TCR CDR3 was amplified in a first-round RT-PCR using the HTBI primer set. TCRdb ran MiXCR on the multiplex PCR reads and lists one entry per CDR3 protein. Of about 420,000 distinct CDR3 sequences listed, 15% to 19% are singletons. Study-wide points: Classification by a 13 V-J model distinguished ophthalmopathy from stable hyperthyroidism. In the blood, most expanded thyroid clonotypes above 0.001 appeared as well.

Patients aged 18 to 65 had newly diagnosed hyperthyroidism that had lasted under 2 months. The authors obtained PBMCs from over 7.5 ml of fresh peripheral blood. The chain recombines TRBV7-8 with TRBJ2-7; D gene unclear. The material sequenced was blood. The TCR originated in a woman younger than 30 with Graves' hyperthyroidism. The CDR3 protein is CASSLRSPLVTAPYEQYF. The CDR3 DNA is TGTGCCAGCAGCTTAAGGTCCCCCTTGGTCACGGCCCCCTACGAGCAGTACTTC.